These T cell receptor beta chains were read from a single sample in a study of T cell changes during pregnancy in multiple sclerosis. Repertoires were generated with immunoSEQ multiplex PCR, while TCRdb's copy carries only in-frame clones and drops some. The sample holds tens of thousands of clones, around 94% seen once. The specimen comprised peripheral blood, sampled in the third trimester of pregnancy. The receptor set was obtained from a female donor in good health, enrolled as a control in a pregnancy study. The CDR3 runs from the conserved cysteine through the conserved F or W. The D gene is left open where the match is weak. A clone size is listed for some rows: how often the clone was seen (once, few, many), or a class if it is expanded.

DNA,CDR3,length,D,size,V,J
TGTGCCATCAGTAGGCTAGCAGACTACGAGCAGTACTTC,CAISRLADYEQYF,13,.,.,TRBV10-3,TRBJ2-7
TGTGCCAGCTCACCATCCGGGAGAGGAGATACGCAGTATTTT,CASSPSGRGDTQYF,14,.,.,TRBV18,TRBJ2-3
TGTGCCAGCAGCTCGAAGGGACAGGGGCACTATGGCTACACCTTC,CASSSKGQGHYGYTF,15,TRBD1,.,TRBV5-4,TRBJ1-2
TGCGCCAGCAGCCCCCTGACAGTGAACACCGGGGAGCTGTTTTTT,CASSPLTVNTGELFF,15,.,once,TRBV4-3,TRBJ2-2
TGTGCCATCAGTGAGTCACAGGGGGGCGGTTATAGCAATCAGCCCCAGCATTTT,CAISESQGGGYSNQPQHF,18,TRBD1,.,TRBV10-3,TRBJ1-5
TGTGCCAGCAGCTTCACTAGCGGGAGTCCCAATGAGCAGTTCTTC,CASSFTSGSPNEQFF,15,TRBD2,.,TRBV11-2,TRBJ2-1
TGTGCCAGCAGCTTGGACGGGGAGTATAATTCACCCCTCCACTTT,CASSLDGEYNSPLHF,15,.,.,TRBV7-8,TRBJ1-6
TGTGCCAGCAGTGACATGACCACAGGGCTTACCTACGAGCAGTACTTC,CASSDMTTGLTYEQYF,16,.,.,TRBV6-1,TRBJ2-7
TGTGCCAGCAGCACCACCCCGGGACTAGACGGGAATGAGCAGTTCTTC,CASSTTPGLDGNEQFF,16,TRBD2,.,TRBV4-2,TRBJ2-1
TGTGCCAGCAGCGTTGCTGACGGGAACTATGGCTACACCTTC,CASSVADGNYGYTF,14,.,.,TRBV7-2,TRBJ1-2
TGTGCCAGCAGCTTGTCGGTGTTTAGCGGGCTTTCCTACAATGAGCAGTTCTTC,CASSLSVFSGLSYNEQFF,18,TRBD2,.,TRBV5-4,TRBJ2-1
TGCGCCAGCAGCGACAGGGGAGGACTAGCGGGAGGGCGGGATACGCAGTATTTT,CASSDRGGLAGGRDTQYF,18,TRBD2,.,TRBV5-1,TRBJ2-3
TGCGCCAGCAGTTCCCTAGCGTCCTCCTACAATGAGCAGTTCTTC,CASSSLASSYNEQFF,15,.,few,TRBV10-1,TRBJ2-1
TGTGCCAGCAGTCCCCGGGGATTCGGCGGCTACACCTTC,CASSPRGFGGYTF,13,.,.,TRBV28,TRBJ1-2
TGTGCCAGCAGCGCAACCGAATCCAGACAGGGGGCCTACAATGAGCAGTTCTTC,CASSATESRQGAYNEQFF,18,TRBD1,.,TRBV9,TRBJ2-1
TGTGCCAGCAGCTTGTATCCGGGACAGGGCGTCAATGAGCAGTTCTTC,CASSLYPGQGVNEQFF,16,TRBD1,.,TRBV11-1,TRBJ2-1
TGCGCCAGCAGCGATCTGGCGGGGGCCGAGTCAGATACGCAGTATTTT,CASSDLAGAESDTQYF,16,.,.,TRBV5-1,TRBJ2-3
TGTGCCAGCAGCGGGAGTAGTTACGAGCAGTACTTC,CASSGSSYEQYF,12,.,.,TRBV25-1,TRBJ2-7
TGTGCCAGCAGCAAAAAGTTAACACAGGGGGCGGAGGAAAAACTGTTTTTT,CASSKKLTQGAEEKLFF,17,TRBD1,.,TRBV11-2,TRBJ1-4
TGTGCCAGCAGCTTGGGAGGGATTAGAGGCACCGGGGAGCTGTTTTTT,CASSLGGIRGTGELFF,16,.,.,TRBV5-4,TRBJ2-2
TGTGCCAGCAGTCCTGACCCCTGGGCGAACACTGAAGCTTTCTTT,CASSPDPWANTEAFF,15,.,.,TRBV6-5,TRBJ1-1
TGTGCCTGGGTCCGACTAGCGGCAGATACGCAGTATTTT,CAWVRLAADTQYF,13,TRBD2,.,TRBV30,TRBJ2-3
TGTGCCAGCAGCCAAGCCCTTCTAGCGGGAGTGGGGAATGAGCAGTTCTTC,CASSQALLAGVGNEQFF,17,TRBD2,.,TRBV14,TRBJ2-1
TGTGCCAGCTCGTACTGGGCAGGGGGACATCAGCCCCAGCATTTT,CASSYWAGGHQPQHF,15,TRBD1,few,TRBV6-1,TRBJ1-5
TGTGCCAGCAGACGGGACTTCGTTCAGTACTTC,CASRRDFVQYF,11,.,.,TRBV27,TRBJ2-4
TGTGCCAGCAGCTTCGGGAGCGGGGCGTACAATGAGCAGTTCTTC,CASSFGSGAYNEQFF,15,TRBD2,.,TRBV11-3,TRBJ2-1
TGTGCCAGCACCCAACGGTTGACAGTAAATCAGCCCCAGCATTTT,CASTQRLTVNQPQHF,15,.,.,TRBV6-5,TRBJ1-5
TGTGCCAGCAGTCGGACAACCAATGAGCAGTTCTTC,CASSRTTNEQFF,12,.,.,TRBV7-9,TRBJ2-1
TGTGCCAGCAGCTTGATTAGAGGAGAAGAGACCCAGTACTTC,CASSLIRGEETQYF,14,.,.,TRBV7-8,TRBJ2-5
TGCAGCGTCGCGGCTAACTACAATGAGCAGTTCTTC,CSVAANYNEQFF,12,.,once,TRBV29-1,TRBJ2-1
TGTGCCAGCAGTGCCCAGCTGAGGACTGAAGCTTTCTTT,CASSAQLRTEAFF,13,.,.,TRBV6-6,TRBJ1-1
TGTGCCAGTACTCGACTAGCGGGGGGAAACACAGATACGCAGTATTTT,CASTRLAGGNTDTQYF,16,TRBD2,.,TRBV19,TRBJ2-3
TGTGCCAGTAGTTGGGACAGGGGTACCTATGGCTACACCTTC,CASSWDRGTYGYTF,14,TRBD1,.,TRBV19,TRBJ1-2
TGTGCCAGCGACAGGGGAGTAGGAAACACCATATATTTT,CASDRGVGNTIYF,13,TRBD1,.,TRBV6-6,TRBJ1-3
TGTGCCAGCAGCTTAGTACAGGGGGTGGGATACGAGCAGTACTTC,CASSLVQGVGYEQYF,15,TRBD1,.,TRBV7-9,TRBJ2-7
TGTGCCAGTACCCAAATACCGGGACAGGGGGTCCACGAGCAGTACTTC,CASTQIPGQGVHEQYF,16,TRBD1,few,TRBV19,TRBJ2-7
TGTGCCAGCAGCTTATCTCGCACAGATACGCAGTATTTT,CASSLSRTDTQYF,13,.,.,TRBV7-9,TRBJ2-3
TGCAGCGTTGAGGCTGGGCTAGCGCTATCCTACAATGAGCAGTTCTTC,CSVEAGLALSYNEQFF,16,.,.,TRBV29-1,TRBJ2-1
TGTGCCAGTAGTAGGGACAGTCGCACAGATACGCAGTATTTT,CASSRDSRTDTQYF,14,TRBD1,.,TRBV19,TRBJ2-3
TGTGCCAGCAGCTTAATTCAGGCCCCCTCGTATGGCTACACCTTC,CASSLIQAPSYGYTF,15,.,.,TRBV7-8,TRBJ1-2
TGTGCCAGCAGCGTAGCCCCCAGTACTAGCGGAGAGACCCAGTACTTC,CASSVAPSTSGETQYF,16,TRBD2,.,TRBV9,TRBJ2-5